The present TCR beta chain was sequenced within a study of blood T cell repertoires in COVID-19. This CDR3 is 14 amino acids long. The germline gives CDR1 GTSNPN, CDR2 SVGIG (reference sequence). V was cut by 0 bases and J by 9 bases, with 17 bases left in between. Original processing notes: Amplification with reference gene primers provided the estimates of nucleated cell counts. Clones were read by immunoSEQ multiplex PCR, and TCRdb kept only the in-frame ones, dropping some. V, J and clone size derive from that table, while D and trimming were established from the DNA sequence. The table records some 390,000 clones, around 87% of them present only once.

The receptor comes from a human donor in a cohort sampled during active COVID-19. The rearrangement joins TRBV30 to TRBJ2-5, with D tentatively TRBD2 (5 bases). The sample comprised peripheral blood. The CDR3 loop is CAWSVRGRYGPQYF. As DNA, the CDR3 is TGTGCCTGGAGTGTTCGAGGGCGGTACGGGCCCCAGTACTTC.